These 29 T cell receptor beta chains originate from one sample sequenced in a study of blood T cells in healthy people across ages. A second PCR of about 6 to 12 cycles used a sample-barcoded 5' primer and a J-beta primer mix. TCRdb processed the 5' RACE reads anew with MiXCR; each CDR3 protein has one entry. This sample has about 930,000 distinct CDR3 sequences, with 25% to 30% found just once. The data also belong to a second study, concerning T cells of mothers and their children.

Source material: blood. The receptors here all came from a woman between 35 and 50 years old in good health.

This rearrangement joins TRBV6-1 to TRBJ2-3; TRBD2 aligns across 7 bases. V was clipped by 11 bases and J by 2 bases; unmatched bases: 7. Germline V gene data show CDR1 as MNHNS and CDR2 as SASEGT. The CDR3 covers 13 residues. This CDR3 reads CAGRDYFTDTQYF. DNA of the CDR3: TGTGCCGGCCGGGACTATTTCACAGATACGCAGTATTTT.

V and J are TRBV7-3 and TRBJ2-1; 7 nucleotides line up with TRBD2. The V gene end was trimmed by 4 bases and the J gene end by 8 bases; junction bases not matched to a gene: 8. The length of the CDR3 is 14 residues. Per the germline V gene, CDR1 is SGHTA and CDR2 is FQGTGA. This CDR3 reads CASSCRLAVDEQFF. DNA of the CDR3: TGTGCCAGCAGCTGCCGACTAGCTGTCGATGAGCAGTTCTTC.

The chain combines TRBV7-9 with TRBJ1-2; D unresolved. The CDR3 has 16 residues. Trimming stripped 4 bases from V and 3 bases from J, with 18 bases between. Germline V gene sequence: CDR1 SEHNR, CDR2 FQNEAQ (reference sequence). This CDR3 is CASSSNTEIFDYGYTF. The CDR3 DNA is TGTGCCAGCAGCTCCAATACAGAAATTTTCGACTATGGCTACACCTTC.

The chain links TRBV7-3 to TRBJ2-3; tentative D call: TRBD2 (7 bases). The germline V and J ends were trimmed by 4 bases and 2 bases, with 16 bases remaining between them. Germline V gene lookup returns CDR1 SGHTA and CDR2 FQGTGA. This CDR3 has 16 residues. The chain's CDR3 is CASSSGGLQPTDTQYF. CDR3 bases: TGTGCCAGCAGCTCCGGGGGGCTTCAGCCCACAGATACGCAGTATTTT.

This clonotype was counted only a few times. This chain uses TRBV4-1 with TRBJ2-3; the match to TRBD2 covers 8 bases. The CDR3 is made up of 16 amino acids. With 0 bases clipped from V and 1 base from J, the junction kept 3 bases outside the gene matches. CDR1 is MGHRA and CDR2 is YSYEKL in the germline V gene. The CDR3 reads CASSQETGGRTDTQYF. The CDR3, as DNA: TGCGCCAGCAGCCAAGAAACGGGGGGGCGCACAGATACGCAGTATTTT.

The chain employs TRBV27 and TRBJ2-1; 7 nucleotides match TRBD2. The germline V gene has CDR1 MNHEY and CDR2 SMNVEV (reference sequence). V gave up 5 bases and J gave up 10 bases; unmatched junction bases: 14. CDR3 length equals 15 residues. In DNA form, the CDR3 reads TGTGCCAGCAGTAGAATGGGGGGAGGGCCCCGGGAGCAGTTCTTC. Translated, it gives CASSRMGGGPREQFF.

This chain links TRBV4-2 with TRBJ1-2, with TRBD1 identical over 8 bases. The CDR3 is 15 residues long. V lost 1 base, J lost 5 bases, and 6 bases stayed unmatched. Germline lookup yields CDR1 LGHNA and CDR2 YNFKEQ. CDR3 in DNA: TGTGCCAGCAGCCAAGTCCGGACAGGGCCATATGGCTACACCTTC. Amino acids: CASSQVRTGPYGYTF.

The chain carries TRBV30 and TRBJ1-2; the D is unclear. This CDR3 has 12 amino acids. V gave up 7 bases and J gave up 1 base, with 10 bases separating them. The germline CDR1 and CDR2 sequences are GTSNPN and SVGIG (reference sequence). Here the CDR3 DNA reads TGTGCCTCCGATGAAAGTAACTATGGCTACACCTTC. Translating gives CASDESNYGYTF.

Regarding this clonotype: One end of the junction is discordant with germline, which a read error may explain. The V gene is TRBV4-1, the J gene TRBJ2-7; possible D gene TRBD1, 5 bases. The CDR3 loop spans 14 amino acids. Germline-derived CDR1 and CDR2 are MGHRA and YSYEKL. The CDR3 DNA follows: TGCGCCAGTAGCCAAGGGGTCGGAACCTACGAGCTGTACTTC. It translates to CASSQGVGTYELYF.

This chain uses TRBV21-1 with TRBJ2-7; the table's D call TRBD1 went unverified against the DNA. TRBV21-1 is labeled a pseudogene. The CDR3 contains 16 residues. DNA of the CDR3: TGTGCCAGCAGCAAAAAGAGAGTTCAGGGGAGCGTCGAGCAGTACTTC. Encoded protein: CASSKKRVQGSVEQYF.

This clonotype came up many times. This rearrangement joins TRBV28 to TRBJ2-7; TRBD1 matches 8 bases. This CDR3 is built from 14 residues. Germline loops: CDR1 MDHEN, CDR2 SYDVKM. The trim removed 6 bases at V and 4 bases at J, leaving 8 bases unmatched. The CDR3 bases are TGTGCCAGCAGGGTGGGCAGGGGGCGATACGAGCAGTACTTC. It codes for CASRVGRGRYEQYF.

The chain links TRBV7-6 to TRBJ2-1; 11 bases are a match to TRBD1. The trim removed 1 base at V and 9 bases at J, leaving 2 bases unmatched. The CDR3 is made up of 14 amino acids. The germline V gene encodes CDR1 SGHVS and CDR2 FNYEAQ. The CDR3 spells CASSLGTGGPEQFF. Written as DNA, the CDR3 is TGTGCCAGCAGCTTAGGGACAGGGGGCCCTGAGCAGTTCTTC.

This clonotype was recorded at least ten times. The chain carries TRBV5-1 and TRBJ1-1, with D hard to call. The CDR3 is made up of 12 amino acids. The V end was cut by 1 base, the J end by 3 bases, with 4 bases between. Germline CDR1 SGHRS, CDR2 YFSETQ. CDR3 region: CASSLLDTEAFF. Here the CDR3 DNA reads TGCGCCAGCAGCTTGTTGGACACTGAAGCTTTCTTT.

This chain connects TRBV7-9 to TRBJ1-4; D is ambiguous. The CDR3 covers 15 residues. Between the trimmed V and J ends, which lost 6 bases and 5 bases, there was a span of 16 bases. Germline V gives CDR1 SEHNR, CDR2 FQNEAQ (reference sequence). CDR3 nucleotides: TGTGCCAGCAGGGTGGGATGGGGAGAGAATGAAAAACTGTTTTTT. Translation gives CASRVGWGENEKLFF.

This chain connects TRBV5-1 to TRBJ2-5; 9 nucleotides match TRBD2. CDR1 SGHRS and CDR2 YFSETQ come from the germline V gene. The CDR3 is made up of 17 amino acids. With 3 bases clipped from V and 4 bases from J, the junction kept 13 bases outside the gene matches. CDR3 region: CASSYSNSGGVSETQYF. In DNA, the CDR3 is TGCGCCAGCAGCTACAGTAATAGCGGGGGTGTCTCAGAGACCCAGTACTTC.

This clonotype turned up a few times. The rearrangement joins TRBV5-1 to TRBJ2-5, with D perhaps matching TRBD2 (6 bases). The germline gives CDR1 SGHRS, CDR2 YFSETQ. The CDR3 contains 13 residues. Trimming shortened V by 4 bases and J by 6 bases, and 13 bases separated the two germline ends. DNA for the CDR3: TGCGCCAGCAGCCCGGGGAGGTCAAAGACCCAGTACTTC. It codes for CASSPGRSKTQYF.

This clonotype was recorded a few times. The chain joins TRBV4-3 to TRBJ2-3; 10 bases map to TRBD2. The CDR3 is 17 residues long. Germline loops: CDR1 LGHNA, CDR2 YSLEER. V was pared by 1 base and J by 2 bases, with 6 bases of the junction left unmatched. The CDR3 nucleotides are TGCGCCAGCAGCCAAGCCCTAGCGGGGGCCCTCACAGATACGCAGTATTTT. Translation gives CASSQALAGALTDTQYF.

The chain couples TRBV18 to TRBJ2-5; a weak D match, TRBD1 (5 bases). V was pared by 3 bases and J by 9 bases, with 20 bases between. Looked up from germline, CDR1 is KGHSH and CDR2 is LQKENI. This CDR3 contains 15 residues. The CDR3 sequence is CASSPARVNGQPQYF. As DNA, the CDR3 is TGTGCCAGCTCACCGGCCAGGGTAAACGGTCAGCCCCAGTACTTC.

This chain connects TRBV20-1 to TRBJ1-1; unclear D gene. Trimming removed 4 bases at V and 0 bases at J, with 3 bases between. This CDR3 region has 11 residues. Germline CDR1 DFQATT, CDR2 SNEGSKA (reference sequence). The CDR3 loop reads CSAKMNTEAFF. CDR3 nucleotides: TGCAGTGCTAAAATGAACACTGAAGCTTTCTTT.

The rearrangement links TRBV12-3 or TRBV12-4 to TRBJ2-5, with no clear D. This CDR3 spans 14 amino acids. The V end was cut by 4 bases, the J end by 2 bases, with 11 bases between. The CDR3 reads CASSCNRVQETQYF. DNA for the CDR3: TGTGCCAGCAGTTGCAACCGAGTTCAAGAGACCCAGTACTTC.

Details on this clonotype: Since a much larger clone is just one base distant, this may be a read error. The chain uses TRBV20-1 and TRBJ2-3; 15 nucleotides match TRBD2. The germline gives CDR1 DFQATT, CDR2 SNEGSKA (reference sequence). The CDR3 loop spans 15 amino acids. V dropped 5 bases and J dropped 5; count of bases not matched to a gene: 5. CDR3 sequence (DNA): TGCAGTGCTGGACTAGCGGGGGGGCCCATAGATACGCAGTATTTT. Protein sequence: CSAGLAGGPIDTQYF.

This clonotype was detected many times. CDR3 nucleotides: TGTGCCAGCAGCTTGGGTCGGTCCTTGAGCTCCTACGAGCAGTACTTC. The encoded protein is CASSLGRSLSSYEQYF. The chain joins TRBV7-2 to TRBJ2-7; D remains unclear. Per the germline V gene, CDR1 is SGHTA and CDR2 is FQGNSA. Trimming stripped 3 bases from V and 0 bases from J, with 15 bases between. This CDR3 spans 16 amino acids.

V gene TRBV7-2 combines with J gene TRBJ2-7; 9 bases are shared with TRBD2. The CDR3 is 16 amino acids. Germline V gene data show CDR1 as SGHTA and CDR2 as FQGNSA. Trimming removed 1 base from V and 4 bases from J; junction bases left unmatched: 8. CDR3 residues: CASSLGVAGATYEQYF. Here the CDR3 DNA reads TGTGCCAGCAGCTTAGGGGTAGCGGGGGCCACTTACGAGCAGTACTTC. The variable domain in full, completed from reference TRBV7-2 and TRBJ2-7, reads GAGVSQSPSNKVTEKGKDVELRCDPISGHTALYWYRQSLGQGLEFLIYFQGNSAPDKSGLPSDRFSAERTGGSVSTLTIQRTQQEDSAVYLCASSLGVAGATYEQYFGPGTRLTVT.

Turning to this clonotype: A much larger clone lies one base from this, so it may be a read error. The CDR3 reads CASSRGLMQGRHNEQFF. DNA for the CDR3: TGCGCCAGCAGCCGAGGTTTGATGCAGGGCAGGCACAATGAGCAGTTCTTC. This rearrangement joins TRBV4-1 to TRBJ2-1, with D possibly matching TRBD1 (5 bases). CDR3 size: 17 residues. Trimming left V 4 bases short and J 5 bases short, with 21 bases between. Per the germline V gene, CDR1 is MGHRA and CDR2 is YSYEKL.

This clonotype was counted only a few times. The chain combines TRBV5-1 with TRBJ2-7; maybe TRBD1 (5 bases). Germline V lookup: CDR1 SGHRS, CDR2 YFSETQ. V gave up 3 bases and J gave up 2 bases, with 15 bases separating them. The CDR3 loop spans 15 amino acids. DNA of the CDR3: TGCGCCAGCAGCTCCACGGCCAGGGCTACCTACGAGCAGTACTTC. Residues: CASSSTARATYEQYF.

This clonotype was counted at least ten times. This sequence joins TRBV6-1 and TRBJ1-6; D is ambiguous. This CDR3 contains 13 residues. Trimming pared 1 base from V and 7 bases from J, leaving 5 bases between. Germline V gene lookup returns CDR1 MNHNS and CDR2 SASEGT. The CDR3 region has the DNA TGTGCCAGCAGTGAAGGGTACAATTCACCCCTCCACTTT. Protein product: CASSEGYNSPLHF.

The V and J genes are TRBV7-3 and TRBJ1-1, with TRBD1 identical over 7 bases. Germline lookup yields CDR1 SGHTA and CDR2 FQGTGA. The CDR3 is 13 amino acids. Trimming removed 5 bases from V and 4 bases from J; junction bases left unmatched: 4. CDR3 DNA: TGTGCCAGCAGCAGACAGGGAATCACTGAAGCTTTCTTT. It encodes CASSRQGITEAFF. Variable domain in full (rest from reference TRBV7-3 and TRBJ1-1): GAGVSQTPSNKVTEKGKYVELRCDPISGHTALYWYRQSLGQGPEFLIYFQGTGAADDSGLPNDRFFAVRPEGSVSTLKIQRTERGDSAVYLCASSRQGITEAFFGQGTRLTVV.

On this clonotype itself: Compared with germline, one end of the junction differs, possibly owing to a read error. The chain links TRBV20-1 to TRBJ1-1, with D possibly TRBD1 on 5 matching bases. The CDR3 extends over 14 amino acids. Germline values: CDR1 DFQATT, CDR2 SNEGSKA (reference sequence). The DNA for the CDR3 is TGCAGTGCTTCCCGGGGGATCATGAACACTAAAGCTTTCTTT. This gives the protein CSASRGIMNTKAFF.

In its sample, this clonotype was seen a few times. This chain links TRBV27 with TRBJ2-5; no clear D. The CDR3 is 14 amino acids. CDR1 is MNHEY, CDR2 SMNVEV, per germline (reference sequence). V lost 5 bases and J 5 bases, leaving 15 bases between the germline ends. The CDR3 region has the DNA TGTGCCAGCAGTGCCCGACCTTGGGCCGAGACCCAGTACTTC. Translated, it gives CASSARPWAETQYF.